Detailed here is one T cell receptor (beta chain). Antigen unknown. At one boundary the junction diverges from the germline segment, which might be a read error. This sample was included in a study of tumor and adjacent non-tumor tissue in lung cancer. Whole-study findings and limits: Tumor TCR diversity, when higher, was linked to shorter survival.

Per the germline V gene, CDR1 is MNHEY and CDR2 is SVGEGT. The CDR3 extends over 16 amino acids. Three rounds of nested PCR, following a modified ARM-PCR protocol, produced the TCRbeta library. TCRdb processed the multiplex PCR reads anew with MiXCR; each CDR3 protein has one entry. Of some 80,000 distinct CDR3 sequences listed, less than 85% are singletons. No cell sorting was done before RNA was extracted from the tissue. More than 3 cm separated this lung sample from the edge of the tumor. This TCR came from a man aged 70 or older with non-small cell lung cancer. The sequenced sample was distant non-tumor lung tissue. The chain employs TRBV6-2 or TRBV6-3 and TRBJ2-3; no clear D. CDR3 sequence reads: CASSQNEVLASDTQYF. In nucleotides, the CDR3 is TGTGCCAGCAGTCAGAATGAGGTACTGGCGTCGGATACCCAGTATTTT.